This entry concerns a single T cell receptor beta chain. Described treatment: randomized to nivolumab then ipilimumab (arm A) or the reverse (arm B). Patients had received no earlier DNA-damaging chemotherapy. Live CD3+CD8+ CD19− CD56− cells were sorted from PBMCs. The data belong to a study of sequential checkpoint blockade in melanoma. Study-wide background: Patients were randomized 1:1 to nivolumab-then-ipilimumab or ipilimumab-then-nivolumab first-line. Maintenance nivolumab came after either treatment sequence.

Produced via immunoSEQ multiplex PCR; TCRdb's table is partial and in-frame only. Of 10,000 to 15,000 clones listed, 74% are singletons. The receptor's source is a human donor with melanoma. Specimen: CD8+ T cells sorted from blood (inferred from file names), collected from a patient given nivolumab and ipilimumab in sequence.

The CDR3, as DNA: TGTGCCAGTCGGGACAGGGGATCCTACAATGAGCAGTTCTTC. Its translation: CASRDRGSYNEQFF. This chain links TRBV19 with TRBJ2-1; the match to TRBD1 covers 10 bases. The germline V gene encodes CDR1 LNHDA and CDR2 SQIVND (reference sequence). Trimming at V came to 8 bases and at J to 1 base, leaving 2 bases not matched to a gene. The CDR3 consists of 14 residues.